The 26 T cell receptor beta chains listed next were all sequenced from one sample in a study of blood T cell repertoires in COVID-19 (TCRdb year 2020). The library was obtained by the immunoSEQ multiplex PCR assay. TCRdb carries this immuneACCESS record with in-frame sequences only. Its versions omit some clonotypes, under half of them owing to an unresolved V gene in the studies checked, with the rest unexplained. The sample table contains around 160,000 clones; only one count was recorded for nearly 80% of them. Of the sample, about 15% is held by the ten largest clones. Sequenced input: peripheral blood. The source is an elderly woman with acute or convalescent COVID-19.

This chain links TRBV6-8 with TRBJ1-5; D is ambiguous. Germline CDR1 reads MNHGY; CDR2 reads SAAAGT. The CDR3 has 14 amino acids. Trimming left V 6 bases short and J 7 bases short, with 16 bases between. For the CDR3, the DNA is TGTGCCAGCAGCTACAAAGGGCCGGGGCAGCCCCAGCATTTT. Protein sequence: CASSYKGPGQPQHF.

V usage is TRBV2 and J usage is TRBJ2-1; 7 bases match TRBD2. Per the germline V gene, CDR1 is SNHLY and CDR2 is FYNNEI. The CDR3 consists of 15 residues. V gave up 6 bases and J gave up 4 bases; unmatched junction bases: 9. The CDR3 region has the DNA TGTGCCAGCAGCGTCCGCGGCGGGGGTTACAATGAGCAGTTCTTC. Residues: CASSVRGGGYNEQFF. Complete variable domain (other parts from reference TRBV2 and TRBJ2-1): EPEVTQTPSHQVTQMGQEVILRCVPISNHLYFYWYRQILGQKVEFLVSFYNNEISEKSEIFDDQFSVERPDGSNFTLKIRSTKLEDSAMYFCASSVRGGGYNEQFFGPGTRLTVL.

In this sample, this clone is medium-sized. This chain links TRBV5-4 with TRBJ2-7, with D possibly matching TRBD2 (6 bases). This CDR3 has 14 amino acids. Germline CDR1 is SGHNT and CDR2 is YYREEE (reference sequence). V lost 3 bases and J 6 bases, leaving 16 bases between the germline ends. CDR3 DNA: TGTGCCAGCAGCTCAGCGGGCGGGACCCTCGAGCAGTACTTC. Its protein is CASSSAGGTLEQYF.

This chain joins TRBV30 and TRBJ1-3, with D maybe TRBD1 (5 bases). This CDR3 has 13 residues. Germline assignment: CDR1 GTSNPN and CDR2 SVGIG (reference sequence). CDR3 DNA sequence: TGTGGGGAAGGGGAAAACTCTGGAAACACCATATATTTT. Protein product: CGEGENSGNTIYF. The complete variable domain, with remaining parts taken from reference TRBV30 and TRBJ1-3, reads SQTIHQWPATLVQPVGSPLSLECTVEGTSNPNLYWYRQAAGRGLQLLFYSVGIGQISSEVPQNLSASRPQDRQFILSSKKLLLSDSGFYLCGEGENSGNTIYFGEGSWLTVV.

CDR3: CASSFGLFRGNYEQYF. CDR3 in DNA: TGTGCCAGCAGTTTCGGCCTCTTTCGGGGGAACTACGAGCAGTACTTC. This chain uses TRBV28 with TRBJ2-7; D may be TRBD2 (6 bases). The CDR3 has 16 amino acids. Germline CDR1 and CDR2: MDHEN and SYDVKM. Trimming removed 3 bases from V and 3 bases from J, with 18 bases in between.

Here the CDR3 reads CASSQFSGGQGNLQFF. The CDR3, as DNA: TGCGCCAGCAGCCAATTTTCGGGCGGACAGGGGAATCTTCAGTTCTTC. The chain is built from TRBV4-1 and TRBJ2-1; 9 nucleotides align to TRBD1. CDR1 and CDR2 (germline): MGHRA, YSYEKL. The CDR3 totals 16 residues. The trim removed 2 bases at V and 13 bases at J, leaving 15 bases unmatched.

The chain carries TRBV6-5 and TRBJ2-7; 8 bases are shared with TRBD1. V lost 6 bases to trimming and J lost 3 bases; unmatched junction nucleotides: 7. Per germline, CDR1 MNHEY and CDR2 SVGAGI. CDR3 length: 14 amino acids. CDR3 residues: CASRRGQESYEQYF. DNA of the CDR3: TGTGCCAGCAGGAGGGGACAGGAGAGCTACGAGCAGTACTTC.

The chain carries TRBV6-2 or TRBV6-3 and TRBJ2-1; weak D call: TRBD2 (6 bases). With 3 bases removed from V and 4 bases from J, the gap between germline ends came to 13 bases. The germline V gene has CDR1 MNHEY and CDR2 SVGEGT. The CDR3 contains 15 residues. The CDR3 here is CASSYDGGWYNEQFF. As DNA, the CDR3 is TGTGCCAGCAGTTATGATGGAGGGTGGTACAATGAGCAGTTCTTC.

The J gene is TRBJ2-1, the V gene TRBV9, with a possible D match to TRBD1 (5 bases). V lost 0 bases and J 0 bases, leaving 13 bases between the germline ends. The CDR3 is 17 residues long. Germline loops: CDR1 SGDLS, CDR2 YYNGEE. Here the CDR3 reads CASSVASGLSSYNEQFF. The CDR3 coding sequence is TGTGCCAGCAGCGTAGCCTCAGGGTTAAGCTCCTACAATGAGCAGTTCTTC.

There are a few counts of this clone. Different DNA sequences within this sample yield the same CDR3. V is TRBV19 and J is TRBJ1-5, with D perhaps TRBD1 (5 bases). Trimming stripped 7 bases from V and 2 bases from J, with 18 bases between. Germline CDR1 LNHDA, CDR2 SQIVND (reference sequence). The CDR3 is 16 amino acids. The chain's CDR3 is CASTAWGGTGNQPQHF. In DNA form, the CDR3 reads TGTGCCAGTACCGCCTGGGGGGGGACGGGCAATCAGCCCCAGCATTTT.

This rearrangement joins TRBV28 to TRBJ1-5; no reliable D call. Germline V gene data show CDR1 as MDHEN and CDR2 as SYDVKM. With 6 bases removed from V and 9 bases from J, the gap between germline ends came to 9 bases. The CDR3 contains 11 residues. The CDR3 DNA reads TGTGCCAGCAGCCGCTCGGGGCCCCAGCATTTT. As protein: CASSRSGPQHF.

This clone was seen a handful of times. V gene TRBV5-6 combines with J gene TRBJ2-7; possibly TRBD1 for D (6 bases). The germline V gene has CDR1 SGHDT and CDR2 YYEEEE. The V end lost 0 bases, the J end lost 3 bases, and 13 bases lay between the germline ends. This CDR3 is built from 15 residues. The CDR3 here is CASSLALQGYYEQYF. CDR3 DNA: TGTGCCAGCAGCTTGGCACTACAGGGCTACTACGAGCAGTACTTC.

V gene TRBV30 combines with J gene TRBJ1-1; no reliable D call. Germline lookup yields CDR1 GTSNPN and CDR2 SVGIG (reference sequence). The CDR3 extends over 12 amino acids. V lost 5 bases to trimming and J lost 4 bases, with 11 bases between them. CDR3 protein: CAWGQQVTEAFF. In DNA, the CDR3 is TGTGCCTGGGGCCAGCAGGTCACTGAAGCTTTCTTT.

V and J are TRBV24-1 and TRBJ2-1; 14 bases agree with TRBD2. The CDR3 is made up of 21 amino acids. Germline CDR1 KGHDR, CDR2 SFDVKD. V dropped 4 bases and J dropped 0; count of bases not matched to a gene: 13. The CDR3: CATSDNPGTSGRADSYNEQFF. DNA of the CDR3: TGTGCCACCAGTGACAATCCCGGGACTAGCGGGAGAGCGGACTCCTACAATGAGCAGTTCTTC.

The chain links TRBV4-1 to TRBJ1-4; 9 nucleotides agree with TRBD1. Germline V gene lookup returns CDR1 MGHRA and CDR2 YSYEKL. Germline trimming cut 2 bases from V and 5 bases from J; bases unmatched to any gene: 3. The CDR3 runs 15 residues. The CDR3 coding sequence is TGCGCCAGCAGCCAACCGGGACAGGGAAATGAAAAACTGTTTTTT. This sequence encodes CASSQPGQGNEKLFF.

The chain carries TRBV7-9 and TRBJ1-4; the D is unclear. The CDR3 covers 15 residues. Trimming took 3 bases from V and 5 from J, leaving 13 bases between them. CDR1 and CDR2 from the germline V gene are SEHNR and FQNEAQ (reference sequence). The CDR3: CASSFVTNGNEKLFF. CDR3 in DNA: TGTGCCAGCAGCTTTGTGACTAACGGGAATGAAAAACTGTTTTTT. Supplemented by reference TRBV7-9 and TRBJ1-4, the full variable domain reads DTGVSQNPRHKITKRGQNVTFRCDPISEHNRLYWYRQTLGQGPEFLTYFQNEAQLEKSRLLSDRFSAERPKGSFSTLEIQRTEQGDSAMYLCASSFVTNGNEKLFFGSGTQLSVL.

The chain carries TRBV27 and TRBJ2-5; 9 nucleotides agree with TRBD1. CDR1 and CDR2 (germline): MNHEY, SMNVEV (reference sequence). Germline trimming cut 3 bases from V and 4 bases from J; bases unmatched to any gene: 12. The CDR3 is 17 amino acids. The CDR3: CASSFAAPGTGRETQYF. CDR3 DNA: TGTGCCAGCAGTTTTGCTGCTCCCGGGACAGGGAGAGAGACCCAGTACTTC.

CDR3 DNA sequence: TGTGCCAGCAGTTTATGGGACACAGGGGATAATTCACCCCTCCACTTT. Translation gives CASSLWDTGDNSPLHF. This chain uses TRBV27 with TRBJ1-6; TRBD1 matches 7 bases. This CDR3 comprises 16 residues. The V gene end was trimmed by 1 base and the J gene end by 5 bases; junction bases not matched to a gene: 5. Germline assignment: CDR1 MNHEY and CDR2 SMNVEV (reference sequence).

The chain recombines TRBV3-1 (or the pseudogene TRBV3-2) with TRBJ1-2, with 9 bases lining up with TRBD1. The CDR3 sequence is 15 residues long. V shed 3 bases, J shed 7 bases, and the junction held 9 bases outside the gene matches. CDR1 and CDR2 from the germline V gene are LGHDT and YNNKEL (reference sequence). This chain's CDR3 is CASSQVIQGARGYTF. The CDR3 nucleotides are TGTGCCAGCAGCCAGGTCATACAGGGGGCGCGTGGCTACACCTTC.

The chain carries TRBV19 and TRBJ1-2; perhaps TRBD1 as D (5 bases). Trimming shortened V by 8 bases and J by 6 bases, and 16 bases separated the two germline ends. The CDR3 is 13 residues long. Germline V gene sequence: CDR1 LNHDA, CDR2 SQIVND (reference sequence). The CDR3 is CASAQGFLNGYTF. The CDR3 nucleotides read TGTGCCAGTGCTCAGGGATTTTTGAATGGCTACACCTTC. Together with reference TRBV19 and TRBJ1-2, the CDR3 gives the full variable domain: DGGITQSPKYLFRKEGQNVTLSCEQNLNHDAMYWYRQDPGQGLRLIYYSQIVNDFQKGDIAEGYSVSREKKESFPLTVTSAQKNPTAFYLCASAQGFLNGYTFGSGTRLTVV.

The J gene is TRBJ2-1, the V gene TRBV7-3; 13 positions match TRBD2. The CDR3 contains 15 residues. With V trimmed by 6 bases and J by 7 bases, 6 bases remained unmatched. The germline gives CDR1 SGHTA, CDR2 FQGTGA. In DNA form, the CDR3 reads TGTGCCAGCAGGGGACTAGCGGGAACATATAATGAGCAGTTCTTC. Translating gives CASRGLAGTYNEQFF.

The chain couples TRBV30 to TRBJ2-1; tentative D call: TRBD2 (5 bases). The V and J ends lost 4 bases and 7 bases respectively, with 14 bases between them. The germline CDR1 and CDR2 sequences are GTSNPN and SVGIG (reference sequence). The length of the CDR3 is 13 residues. CDR3 DNA sequence: TGTGCCTGGAAGAGGGAGAGGGTGAATGAGCAGTTCTTC. Its translation is CAWKRERVNEQFF. Looking up the rest from reference TRBV30 and TRBJ2-1 gives the full variable domain: SQTIHQWPATLVQPVGSPLSLECTVEGTSNPNLYWYRQAAGRGLQLLFYSVGIGQISSEVPQNLSASRPQDRQFILSSKKLLLSDSGFYLCAWKRERVNEQFFGPGTRLTVL.

The chain has TRBV28 and TRBJ1-6, with 10 bases fitting TRBD1. CDR1 is MDHEN, CDR2 SYDVKM, per germline. This CDR3 is 15 amino acids long. After removal of 3 bases from V and 12 bases from J, the junction contained 8 bases not matched to a gene. CDR3 coding DNA: TGTGCCAGCAGTTTGGGGGGGACAGGGGCAGGACCCCTCCACTTT. This codes for CASSLGGTGAGPLHF.

The J gene is TRBJ2-7, the V gene TRBV19; weak D call: TRBD1 (6 bases). CDR1 and CDR2 from the germline V gene are LNHDA and SQIVND (reference sequence). V was pared by 4 bases and J by 4 bases, with 11 bases between. CDR3 length: 13 residues. This CDR3 reads CASSTDSLYEQYF. The DNA for the CDR3 is TGTGCCAGTAGTACGGACAGCCTTTACGAGCAGTACTTC.

In DNA, the CDR3 is TGTGCCAGCAGCCAAGTAGGAGCGGGAGACAGGGAGCAGTTCTTC. Its translation: CASSQVGAGDREQFF. The chain carries TRBV3-1 (or the pseudogene TRBV3-2) and TRBJ2-1; 8 nucleotides line up with TRBD2. V trimming: 1 base; J trimming: 10 bases; junction bases outside the gene matches: 9. CDR1 and CDR2 from the germline V gene are LGHDT and YNNKEL (reference sequence). This CDR3 is built from 15 residues.

The chain couples TRBV12-3 or TRBV12-4 to TRBJ1-5, with D possibly TRBD1 on 5 matching bases. Trimming took 7 bases from V and 9 from J, leaving 16 bases between them. The CDR3 is made up of 13 amino acids. CDR3 DNA: TGTGCCAGCACCCTGACAGAGGAAGGGCCCCAGCATTTT. Residues: CASTLTEEGPQHF.